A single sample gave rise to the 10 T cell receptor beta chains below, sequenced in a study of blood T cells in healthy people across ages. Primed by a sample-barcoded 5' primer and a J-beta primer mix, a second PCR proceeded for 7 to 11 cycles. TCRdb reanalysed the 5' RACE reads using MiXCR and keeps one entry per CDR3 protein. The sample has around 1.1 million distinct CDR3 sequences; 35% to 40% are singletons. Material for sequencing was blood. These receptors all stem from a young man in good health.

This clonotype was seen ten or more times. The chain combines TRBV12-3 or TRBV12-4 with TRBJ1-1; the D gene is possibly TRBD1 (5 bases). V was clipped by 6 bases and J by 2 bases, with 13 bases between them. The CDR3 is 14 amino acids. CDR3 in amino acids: CASSLNRLNTEAFF. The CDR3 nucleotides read TGTGCCAGCAGCCTTAACAGGTTAAACACTGAAGCTTTCTTT.

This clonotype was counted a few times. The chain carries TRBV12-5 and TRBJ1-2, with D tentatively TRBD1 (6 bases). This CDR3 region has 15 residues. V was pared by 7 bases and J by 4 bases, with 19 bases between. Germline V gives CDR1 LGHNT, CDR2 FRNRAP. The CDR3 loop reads CASEAAGQTTYGYTF. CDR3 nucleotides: TGTGCTAGTGAGGCCGCGGGACAAACAACCTATGGCTACACCTTC. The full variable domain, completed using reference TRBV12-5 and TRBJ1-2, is DARVTQTPRHKVTEMGQEVTMRCQPILGHNTVFWYRQTMMQGLELLAYFRNRAPLDDSGMPKDRFSAEMPDATLATLKIQPSEPRDSAVYFCASEAAGQTTYGYTFGSGTRLTVV.

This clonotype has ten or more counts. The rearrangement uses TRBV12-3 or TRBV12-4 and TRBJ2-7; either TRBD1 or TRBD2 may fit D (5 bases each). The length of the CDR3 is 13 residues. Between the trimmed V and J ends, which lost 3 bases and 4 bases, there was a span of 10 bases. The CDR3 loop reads CASSFNGAYEQYF. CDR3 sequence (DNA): TGTGCCAGCAGTTTCAACGGGGCGTACGAGCAGTACTTC.

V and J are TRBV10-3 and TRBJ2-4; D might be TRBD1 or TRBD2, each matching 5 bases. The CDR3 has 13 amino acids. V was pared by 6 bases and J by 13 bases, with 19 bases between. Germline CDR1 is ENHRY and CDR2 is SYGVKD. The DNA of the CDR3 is TGTGCCATCAGCGTAGAATTCTGGGACGGGCAGTACTTC. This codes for CAISVEFWDGQYF.

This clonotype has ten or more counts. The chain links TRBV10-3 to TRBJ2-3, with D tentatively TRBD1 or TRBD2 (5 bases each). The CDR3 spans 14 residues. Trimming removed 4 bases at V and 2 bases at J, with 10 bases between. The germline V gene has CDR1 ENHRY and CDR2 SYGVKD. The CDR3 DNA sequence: TGTGCCATCAGTGCAGGGACCCCCACAGATACGCAGTATTTT. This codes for CAISAGTPTDTQYF.

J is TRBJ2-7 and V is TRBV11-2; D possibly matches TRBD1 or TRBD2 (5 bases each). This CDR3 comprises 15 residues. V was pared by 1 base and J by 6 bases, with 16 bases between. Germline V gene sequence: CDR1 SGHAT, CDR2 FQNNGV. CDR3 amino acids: CASSLGTGRTLEQYF. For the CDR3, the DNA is TGTGCCAGCAGCTTAGGAACGGGACGAACCCTCGAGCAGTACTTC. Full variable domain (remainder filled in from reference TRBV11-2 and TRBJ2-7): EAGVAQSPRYKIIEKRQSVAFWCNPISGHATLYWYQQILGQGPKLLIQFQNNGVVDDSQLPKDRFSAERLKGVDSTLKIQPAKLEDSAVYLCASSLGTGRTLEQYFGPGTRLTVT.

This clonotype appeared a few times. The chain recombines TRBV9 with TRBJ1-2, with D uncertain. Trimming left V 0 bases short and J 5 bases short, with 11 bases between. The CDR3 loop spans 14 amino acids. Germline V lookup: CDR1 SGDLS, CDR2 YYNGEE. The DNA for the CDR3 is TGTGCCAGCAGCGTAGGTTCAAGTAGTTATGGCTACACCTTC. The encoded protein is CASSVGSSSYGYTF.

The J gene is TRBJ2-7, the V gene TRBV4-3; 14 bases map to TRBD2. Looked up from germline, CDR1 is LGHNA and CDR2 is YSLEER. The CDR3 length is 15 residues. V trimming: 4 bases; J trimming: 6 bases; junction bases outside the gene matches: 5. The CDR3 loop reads CASSPGLAGGFEQYF. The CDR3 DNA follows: TGCGCCAGCAGCCCTGGACTAGCGGGGGGCTTCGAGCAGTACTTC.

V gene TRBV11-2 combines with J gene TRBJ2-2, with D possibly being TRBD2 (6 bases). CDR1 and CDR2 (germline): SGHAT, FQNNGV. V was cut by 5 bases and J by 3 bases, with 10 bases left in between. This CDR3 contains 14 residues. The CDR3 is CASSPGGDTGELFF. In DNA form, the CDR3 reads TGTGCCAGCAGCCCGGGCGGGGACACCGGGGAGCTGTTTTTT.

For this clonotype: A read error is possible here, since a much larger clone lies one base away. Here the CDR3 DNA reads TGTGCCAGCAGACCCGACACGGAAACGCGGTATTTT. Translated: CASRPDTETRYF. The rearrangement joins TRBV7-2 to TRBJ2-3; no definite D call. The CDR3 spans 12 residues. CDR1 is SGHTA, CDR2 FQGNSA, per germline.